This T cell receptor beta chain is from a study of T cell responses to AZD1222 COVID-19 vaccine. The germline CDR1 and CDR2 sequences are LGHDT and YNNKEL (reference sequence). This CDR3 is 15 amino acids long. J gave up 5 bases and V 6 bases, and 7 bases lay outside the gene matches. The assay was immunoSEQ multiplex PCR, and TCRdb's table has in-frame clones only and misses some. The profile shows 150,000 or so clones, 65% to 90% of them singletons. The receptor was isolated from an adult in good health. The sequencing here drew on peripheral blood, taken on day 0 of AZD1222 vaccination. The chain couples TRBV3-1 (or the pseudogene TRBV3-2) to TRBJ2-2; 9 bases are a match to TRBD1. The CDR3 region is CASRRMGQGTGELFF. CDR3 in DNA: TGTGCCAGCAGGCGGATGGGACAGGGAACCGGGGAGCTGTTTTTT.